This T cell receptor (beta chain) was retrieved from a study of blood T cell repertoires in COVID-19. For the study at large: The United States, Italy and Spain provided the acute and convalescent COVID-19 samples. T cells, B-cell-depleted T cells, or PBMCs provided the cDNA or gDNA that served as material.

This CDR3 contains 11 residues. V dropped 4 bases and J dropped 2 bases, with 5 bases sitting between them. Germline loops: CDR1 SQVTM, CDR2 ANQGSEA. Original handling: By means of reference gene primer amplification, nucleated cell counts were estimated. Measured with immunoSEQ multiplex PCR; TCRdb has only the in-frame clones, and not every one. D and trimming come from the DNA, and the V and J calls and clone size come from that table. The top ten clones hold 4.9% of a sample with around 220,000 clones, approximately 86% of them seen once. Turning to this clone: Other DNA sequences in the sample encode the same CDR3.

Specimen: peripheral blood. The TCR sequence derives from an elderly woman with active or convalescent COVID-19. V is TRBV29-1 and J is TRBJ1-2; D unclear. The CDR3 reads CSVGQNYGYTF. The CDR3, as DNA: TGCAGCGTTGGGCAGAACTATGGCTACACCTTC.